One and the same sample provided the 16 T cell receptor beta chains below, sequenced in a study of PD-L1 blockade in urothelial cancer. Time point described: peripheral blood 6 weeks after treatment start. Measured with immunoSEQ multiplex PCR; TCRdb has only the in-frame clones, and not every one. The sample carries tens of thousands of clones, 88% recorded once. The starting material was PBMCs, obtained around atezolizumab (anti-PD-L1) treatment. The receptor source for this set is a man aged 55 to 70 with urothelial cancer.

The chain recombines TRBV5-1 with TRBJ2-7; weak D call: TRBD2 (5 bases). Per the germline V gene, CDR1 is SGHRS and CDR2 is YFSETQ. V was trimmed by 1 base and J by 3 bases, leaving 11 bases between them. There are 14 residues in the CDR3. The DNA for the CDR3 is TGCGCCAGCAGCTTGTTGGAAGGGAGCTACGAGCAGTACTTC. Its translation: CASSLLEGSYEQYF.

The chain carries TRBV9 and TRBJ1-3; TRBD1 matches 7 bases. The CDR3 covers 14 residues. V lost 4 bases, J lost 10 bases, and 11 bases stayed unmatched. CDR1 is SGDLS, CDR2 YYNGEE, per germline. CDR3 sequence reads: CASSQLRGPDTIYF. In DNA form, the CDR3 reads TGTGCCAGCAGCCAACTTAGGGGGCCGGATACCATATATTTT.

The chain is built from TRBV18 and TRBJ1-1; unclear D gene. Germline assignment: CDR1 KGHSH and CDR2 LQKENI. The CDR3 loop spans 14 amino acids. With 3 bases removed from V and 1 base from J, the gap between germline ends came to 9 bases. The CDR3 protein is CASSPWSGNTEAFF. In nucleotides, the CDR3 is TGTGCCAGCTCACCTTGGTCCGGGAACACTGAAGCTTTCTTT. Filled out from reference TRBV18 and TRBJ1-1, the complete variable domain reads NAGVMQNPRHLVRRRGQEARLRCSPMKGHSHVYWYRQLPEEGLKFMVYLQKENIIDESGMPKERFSAEFPKEGPSILRIQQVVRGDSAAYFCASSPWSGNTEAFFGQGTRLTVV.

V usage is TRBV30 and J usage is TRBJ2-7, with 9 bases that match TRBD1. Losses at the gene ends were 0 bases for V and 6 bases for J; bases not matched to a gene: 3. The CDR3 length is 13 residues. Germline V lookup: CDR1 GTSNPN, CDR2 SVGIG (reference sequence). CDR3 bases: TGTGCCTGGAGTGTACAGGGACAGGGCGAGCAGTACTTC. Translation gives CAWSVQGQGEQYF.

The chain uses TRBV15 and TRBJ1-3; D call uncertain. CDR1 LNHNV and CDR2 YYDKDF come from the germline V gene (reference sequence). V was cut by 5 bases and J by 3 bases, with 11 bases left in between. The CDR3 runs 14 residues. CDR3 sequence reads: CATSSRGLGNTIYF. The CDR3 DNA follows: TGTGCCACCAGCTCCCGAGGGCTTGGAAACACCATATATTTT. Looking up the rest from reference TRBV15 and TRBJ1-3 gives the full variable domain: DAMVIQNPRYQVTQFGKPVTLSCSQTLNHNVMYWYQQKSSQAPKLLFHYYDKDFNNEADTPDNFQSRRPNTSFCFLDIRSPGLGDTAMYLCATSSRGLGNTIYFGEGSWLTVV.

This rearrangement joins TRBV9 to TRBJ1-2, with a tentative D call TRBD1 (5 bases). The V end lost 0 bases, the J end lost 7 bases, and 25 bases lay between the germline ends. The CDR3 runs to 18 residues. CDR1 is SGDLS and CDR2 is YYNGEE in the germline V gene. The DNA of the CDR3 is TGTGCCAGCAGCGTAGCTACCTCGGGACTGGAGGGGATTACTGGCTACACCTTC. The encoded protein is CASSVATSGLEGITGYTF.

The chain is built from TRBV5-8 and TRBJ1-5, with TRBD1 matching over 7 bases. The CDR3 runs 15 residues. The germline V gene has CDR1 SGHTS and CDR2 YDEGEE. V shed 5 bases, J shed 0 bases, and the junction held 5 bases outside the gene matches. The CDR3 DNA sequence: TGTGCCAGCAGTCGACAGGGCGATAGCAATCAGCCCCAGCATTTT. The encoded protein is CASSRQGDSNQPQHF.

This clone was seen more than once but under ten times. CDR3 sequence (DNA): TGTGCCAGTAGCGGGGACAGGTGGTACGAGCAGTACTTC. Its protein product is CASSGDRWYEQYF. This chain links TRBV19 with TRBJ2-7; 8 nucleotides agree with TRBD1. This CDR3 is built from 13 residues. Trimming cost V 6 bases and J 4 bases; bases outside gene matches: 5. Germline V gene sequence: CDR1 LNHDA, CDR2 SQIVND (reference sequence).

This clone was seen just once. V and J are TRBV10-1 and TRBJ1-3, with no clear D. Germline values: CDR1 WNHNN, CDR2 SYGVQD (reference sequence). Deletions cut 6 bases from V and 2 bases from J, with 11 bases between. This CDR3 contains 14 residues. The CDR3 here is CASSSMRAGNTIYF. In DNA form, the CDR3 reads TGCGCCAGCAGCTCCATGAGGGCTGGAAACACCATATATTTT.

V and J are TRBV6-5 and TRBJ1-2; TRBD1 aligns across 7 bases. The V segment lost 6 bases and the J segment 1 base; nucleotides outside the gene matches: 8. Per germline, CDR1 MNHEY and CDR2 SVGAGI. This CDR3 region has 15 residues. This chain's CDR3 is CASRQYGTDNYGYTF. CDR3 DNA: TGTGCCAGCAGACAGTACGGGACAGATAACTATGGCTACACCTTC.

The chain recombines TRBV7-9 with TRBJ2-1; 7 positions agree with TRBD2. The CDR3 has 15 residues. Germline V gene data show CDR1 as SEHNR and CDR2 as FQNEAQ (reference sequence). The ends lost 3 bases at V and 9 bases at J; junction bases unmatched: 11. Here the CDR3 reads CASSFNWGGEGEQFF. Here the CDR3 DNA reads TGTGCCAGCAGCTTCAACTGGGGCGGGGAGGGTGAGCAGTTCTTC.

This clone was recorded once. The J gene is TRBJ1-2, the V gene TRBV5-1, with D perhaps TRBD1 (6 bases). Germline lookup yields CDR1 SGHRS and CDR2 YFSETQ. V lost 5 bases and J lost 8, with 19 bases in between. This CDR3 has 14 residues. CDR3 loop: CASRQESGTSGYTF. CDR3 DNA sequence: TGCGCCAGCAGACAAGAATCCGGGACATCCGGCTACACCTTC.

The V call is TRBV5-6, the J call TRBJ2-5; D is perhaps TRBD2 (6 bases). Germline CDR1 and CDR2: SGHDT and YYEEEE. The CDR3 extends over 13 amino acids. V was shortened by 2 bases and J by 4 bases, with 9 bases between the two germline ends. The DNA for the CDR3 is TGTGCCAGCAGCTTAACTAGCACAGAGACCCAGTACTTC. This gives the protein CASSLTSTETQYF.

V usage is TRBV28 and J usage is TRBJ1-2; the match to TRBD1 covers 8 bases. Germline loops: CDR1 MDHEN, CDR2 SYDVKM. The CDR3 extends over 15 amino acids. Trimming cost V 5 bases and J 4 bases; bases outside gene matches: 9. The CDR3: CASSPFGQGSYGYTF. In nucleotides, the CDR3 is TGTGCCAGCAGTCCATTTGGACAGGGTTCCTATGGCTACACCTTC.

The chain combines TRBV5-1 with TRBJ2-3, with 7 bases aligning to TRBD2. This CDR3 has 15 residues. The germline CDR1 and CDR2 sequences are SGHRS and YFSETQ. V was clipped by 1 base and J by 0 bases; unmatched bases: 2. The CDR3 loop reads CASSLPSGSTDTQYF. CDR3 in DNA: TGCGCCAGCAGCTTGCCTAGCGGTAGCACAGATACGCAGTATTTT.

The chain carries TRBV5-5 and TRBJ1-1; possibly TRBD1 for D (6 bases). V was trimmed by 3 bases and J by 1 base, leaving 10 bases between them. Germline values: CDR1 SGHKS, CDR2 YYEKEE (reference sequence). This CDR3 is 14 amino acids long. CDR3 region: CASSWGQPNTEAFF. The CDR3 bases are TGTGCCAGCAGCTGGGGACAACCGAACACTGAAGCTTTCTTT.